This TCR beta chain was captured in a study of shared clonotypes between healthy human individuals (TCRdb year 2020). In terms of the full investigation: The cohort comprised a couple of women and three men aged 18 to 49 years. Blood TCR repertoires of several healthy adults were deeply sequenced to estimate repertoire size and the extent of clonotype sharing between individuals. Between about 0.94 and 10 billion PBMCs per donor were obtained by leukapheresis. For each donor, CD4 naive and CD4 memory were each run on three plates, CD8 naive on two plates, and CD8 memory on one plate. To increase sequencing depth and limit assay-specific biases, different laboratories used diverse techniques to prepare libraries and sequence TCR repertoires. Study-level results and caveats: Compared with non-shared clonotypes, clonotypes shared by all four sorted-subset donors had higher generation probabilities. Even with the large sequencing depth, rarefaction of the sorted-subset datasets indicated that sequencing was incomplete. Sampling was restricted to blood, and TCR repertoires in tissue are likely to differ from TCR repertoires in blood. Based on pairwise subsampling, the degree of clonotype sharing among donors was expected to be affected by sequencing depth. Because the study included a small number of donors, the genetic and exposure-history diversity represented was limited. Naive subsets generally had larger estimated clonotype richness than memory subsets. Around 5% of naive CD4, more than 3% of naive CD8, 2.3% of memory CD4, and about 0.4% of memory CD8 clonotypes were shared across several donors.

To note about this clone: The antigen this receptor binds is unknown. Base qualities are not provided; no much larger clone lies one nucleotide away.

The donors were healthy, HIV-negative adults who had no recently reported acute infections or vaccinations. Every donor was a Caucasian adult living in Nashville, Tennessee, USA. CD4+ T cells were enriched by magnetic negative selection; naive cells were then positively selected on CD45RA, and the negative fraction formed the memory subset. Blood was collected by leukapheresis, and PBMCs were isolated by Ficoll-Histopaque density gradient centrifugation and then cryopreserved in liquid nitrogen vapor phase. Purity and quantity of every magnetically sorted T cell population were checked by analytical flow cytometry. Genomic DNA was isolated from every sorted fraction and measured by UV absorbance on a Nanodrop 2000c. The CDR3 contains 16 residues, cysteine and phenylalanine counted. Of all the DNA, just the CDR3 is kept, 48 bases in frame from base 1. Reading the germline V gene gives CDR1 SGHNT and CDR2 YENEEA. Cut back by 1 base and 1 base, the V and J ends lie 12 bases apart.

TCR CDR3 regions were amplified from genomic DNA by multiplex PCR using the deep immunoSEQ assay. Genomic DNA extracted from each cell subset was distributed evenly over all wells of several immunoSEQ 96-well plates, and each plate served as one replicate. For sorted subsets, 150 to 200 ng genomic DNA, equal to 25,000 to 35,000 T cell genomes, was loaded into each replicate PCR. The purified libraries were quantified using a Qubit 3.0 fluorometer, sized with a Bioanalyzer 2100, and then quantified again using the KAPA Library Quantification kit. Each immunoSEQ 96-well plate was sequenced on its own single-read 150-cycle Illumina NextSeq 550 flow cell. The paper's processing steps were these. Because the immunoSEQ output held only junctional sequences and lacked quality scores, the filtering could not match the filtering applied to full-length reads. Sequences were annotated with PyIR, a Python wrapper for IgBLAST v1.9, using IMGT germline references to assign V/J genes and CDR3. Reads were filtered out if the reads had weak V/J assignments (E-value above 1e-6), no CDR3, stop codons, out-of-frame junctions, or ambiguous translated residues. A V3J clonotype was defined by an identical inferred V gene, J gene, and CDR3 amino acid sequence. Percentage overlap between repertoires was computed as shared unique clonotypes divided by the size of the smaller repertoire. Richness of each repertoire was evaluated using RTK rarefaction, the Chao1 estimator, and Recon v2.1 estimates of unobserved clonotypes. Generation probabilities were computed with OLGA for all TCRbeta clonotypes obtained by the gDNA method from several donors. The table comes from immuneACCESS by way of TCRdb, which keeps in-frame sequences with V and J called. Part of the clones is missing from these tables; in studies checked, under half for an unresolved V gene and the rest for unknown reasons. V, J and clone size derive from that table, while D and trimming were established from the DNA sequence. This sample has over 2 million clones in its table, and 85% to 95% of those were observed once. The ten top clones hold 0.1% to 0.15% of the sample.

The sequencing input was naive CD4+ T cells sorted from blood. The cell subset or site label of this sample denotes: CD45RA+ positively selected. The origin of this receptor is a young man in good health. The sequence joins TRBV11-3 to TRBJ2-3, with no confident D gene call. The CDR3 in this case is CASSLGLGPGTDTQYF. The sequence in DNA is TGTGCCAGCAGCTTAGGCCTGGGCCCGGGCACAGATACGCAGTATTTT.